The 18 T cell receptor beta chains given below trace back to one sample, sequenced in a study of T cell responses to AZD1222 COVID-19 vaccine. Profiled with immunoSEQ multiplex PCR; TCRdb holds only in-frame clones, not every one. The repertoire includes around 94,000 clones, around 87% of them detected once, and around 5% sits in the top ten. Specimen: peripheral blood, collected on day 0 of AZD1222 vaccination. The receptors stem from an adult in good health.

This clone was seen only a few times. The chain carries TRBV9 and TRBJ1-3, with D unclear. This CDR3 spans 14 amino acids. Germline V CDR1 and CDR2: SGDLS, YYNGEE. The V end lost 7 bases, the J end lost 14 bases, and 25 bases lay between the germline ends. This CDR3 reads CASALNSYTRSVYF. The CDR3 nucleotides are TGTGCCAGCGCCCTAAATTCCTACACCCGAAGCGTATATTTT.

This clone was found a few times. The V and J genes are TRBV11-2 and TRBJ2-5, with D tentatively TRBD1 (5 bases). The germline V gene has CDR1 SGHAT and CDR2 FQNNGV. CDR3 size: 14 residues. The V end was cut by 3 bases, the J end by 1 base, with 9 bases between. The CDR3, as DNA: TGTGCCAGCAGCTTCAGGGCTCTCCAAGAGACCCAGTACTTC. Encoded protein: CASSFRALQETQYF.

The gene calls are TRBV14 and TRBJ2-1; 8 bases are a match to TRBD2. Germline V gene data show CDR1 as SGHDN and CDR2 as FVKESK. CDR3 length equals 15 residues. With 4 bases clipped from V and 7 bases from J, the junction kept 9 bases outside the gene matches. This CDR3 is CASSPLAGGPNEQFF. CDR3 in DNA: TGTGCCAGCAGCCCCCTGGCGGGAGGTCCGAATGAGCAGTTCTTC.

The chain recombines TRBV7-9 with TRBJ1-2, with 7 positions matching TRBD1. Germline V gene sequence: CDR1 SEHNR, CDR2 FQNEAQ (reference sequence). The V segment lost 4 bases and the J segment 5 bases; nucleotides outside the gene matches: 4. The length of the CDR3 is 13 residues. The CDR3 DNA follows: TGTGCCAGCAGCTCGGGACAGTTTTATGGCTACACCTTC. Translation gives CASSSGQFYGYTF. The full variable domain, rest sourced from reference TRBV7-9 and TRBJ1-2, is DTGVSQNPRHKITKRGQNVTFRCDPISEHNRLYWYRQTLGQGPEFLTYFQNEAQLEKSRLLSDRFSAERPKGSFSTLEIQRTEQGDSAMYLCASSSGQFYGYTFGSGTRLTVV.

V usage is TRBV7-9 and J usage is TRBJ1-6; tentatively, D is TRBD1 (6 bases). CDR3 length: 15 amino acids. Trimming removed 5 bases at V and 7 bases at J, with 15 bases between. CDR1 SEHNR and CDR2 FQNEAQ come from the germline V gene (reference sequence). The CDR3 DNA reads TGTGCCAGCAGCATCGGGGGACATGCGAATTCACCCCTCCACTTT. Translating gives CASSIGGHANSPLHF.

The chain joins TRBV5-4 to TRBJ2-2; TRBD1 might be the D (5 bases). Germline CDR1 is SGHNT and CDR2 is YYREEE (reference sequence). V was shortened by 4 bases and J by 5 bases, with 12 bases between the two germline ends. This CDR3 region has 14 residues. This CDR3 is CASSPVRTTGELFF. In nucleotides, the CDR3 is TGTGCCAGCAGCCCCGTCCGGACAACCGGGGAGCTGTTTTTT. Drawing the rest from reference TRBV5-4 and TRBJ2-2, the complete variable domain is ETGVTQSPTHLIKTRGQQVTLRCSSQSGHNTVSWYQQALGQGPQFIFQYYREEENGRGNFPPRFSGLQFPNYSSELNVNALELDDSALYLCASSPVRTTGELFFGEGSRLTVL.

CDR3 region: CASSIQVAYEQYF. The CDR3 region has the DNA TGTGCCAGTAGTATCCAGGTCGCCTACGAGCAGTACTTC. This chain links TRBV19 with TRBJ2-7; no clear D. Deletions cut 3 bases from V and 2 bases from J, with 8 bases between. Germline V CDR1 and CDR2: LNHDA, SQIVND (reference sequence). The CDR3 extends over 13 amino acids.

The rearrangement joins TRBV5-1 to TRBJ2-7; D assignment may be TRBD1 or TRBD2 (5 bases each). V gave up 3 bases and J gave up 4 bases, with 17 bases separating them. CDR1 is SGHRS, CDR2 YFSETQ, per germline. The CDR3 totals 15 residues. Here the CDR3 reads CASSSGTPGIYEQYF. The DNA of the CDR3 is TGCGCCAGCAGCTCTGGGACCCCAGGAATATACGAGCAGTACTTC.

This clone has a single count. This chain uses TRBV7-2 with TRBJ2-7; 8 nucleotides align to TRBD2. V trimming: 3 bases; J trimming: 2 bases; junction bases outside the gene matches: 9. The CDR3 totals 16 residues. The germline gives CDR1 SGHTA, CDR2 FQGNSA. This chain's CDR3 is CASSFGGVGLPYEQYF. CDR3 in DNA: TGTGCCAGCAGCTTCGGGGGGGTCGGACTTCCCTACGAGCAGTACTTC.

V usage is TRBV2 and J usage is TRBJ2-3, with 12 bases fitting TRBD2. J lost 2 bases, V lost 4 bases, and 7 bases had no gene match. CDR1 and CDR2 from the germline V gene are SNHLY and FYNNEI. CDR3 length: 17 amino acids. The CDR3 region is CASSGSASGRATDTQYF. CDR3 in DNA: TGTGCCAGCAGTGGTTCGGCTAGCGGGAGGGCCACAGATACGCAGTATTTT.

V gene TRBV28 combines with J gene TRBJ2-2; 9 bases align to TRBD1. The CDR3 contains 15 residues. The trim removed 3 bases at V and 6 bases at J, leaving 5 bases unmatched. The germline V gene has CDR1 MDHEN and CDR2 SYDVKM. DNA for the CDR3: TGTGCCAGCAGTTTGGGTGGACAGGGGTCCGGGGAGCTGTTTTTT. Protein sequence: CASSLGGQGSGELFF.

The chain carries TRBV5-1 and TRBJ1-1, with 8 bases lining up with TRBD1. In germline, CDR1 is SGHRS, CDR2 YFSETQ. This CDR3 spans 16 amino acids. V lost 1 base, J lost 4 bases, and 9 bases stayed unmatched. CDR3 DNA sequence: TGCGCCAGCAGCTTGCTTTCAGGGGGCGGTCTCACTGAAGCTTTCTTT. It specifies CASSLLSGGGLTEAFF.

CDR3 nucleotides: TGCGCCAGCAGCTTGGCCGGGACATTGCCTAACTATGGCTACACCTTC. Its translation is CASSLAGTLPNYGYTF. The chain links TRBV5-1 to TRBJ1-2; a weak D match, TRBD1 (6 bases). V was shortened by 0 bases and J by 0 bases, with 12 bases between the two germline ends. CDR3 length: 16 residues. Germline V CDR1 and CDR2: SGHRS, YFSETQ.

The chain couples TRBV10-3 to TRBJ2-5; 7 bases agree with TRBD1. The CDR3 runs to 13 residues. With V trimmed by 6 bases and J by 2 bases, 3 bases remained unmatched. Germline loops: CDR1 ENHRY, CDR2 SYGVKD. CDR3 in DNA: TGTGCCATCAGGGGACAGCCTCAAGAGACCCAGTACTTC. As protein: CAIRGQPQETQYF.

V and J are TRBV21-1 and TRBJ2-2. TRBV21-1 is noted as a pseudogene. CDR3 size: 15 residues. The CDR3: CASSTGTSNTGELFF. The CDR3 DNA reads as TGTGCCAGCAGCACCGGGACGTCGAACACCGGGGAGCTGTTTTTT.

The chain combines TRBV27 with TRBJ2-2, with 8 bases lining up with TRBD2. Germline CDR1 and CDR2: MNHEY and SMNVEV (reference sequence). CDR3 size: 15 residues. V lost 3 bases, J lost 1 base, and 1 base stayed unmatched. This CDR3 is CASSLLAGNTGELFF. The CDR3 DNA reads as TGTGCCAGCAGTTTGCTAGCGGGGAACACCGGGGAGCTGTTTTTT.

The genes are TRBV9 and TRBJ2-2, with D possibly called TRBD1 or TRBD2 (6 bases each). V dropped 4 bases and J dropped 6 bases, with 19 bases sitting between them. Germline V lookup: CDR1 SGDLS, CDR2 YYNGEE. The CDR3 totals 16 residues. As DNA, the CDR3 is TGTGCCAGCAGCCCACAGGGACTCCTTCTGTCCGGGGAGCTGTTTTTT. Protein: CASSPQGLLLSGELFF.

Concerning this clone: Other DNA sequences of this sample code for an identical CDR3. CDR3 region: CSVGEGSLNTEAFF. The CDR3 bases are TGCAGCGTTGGGGAGGGTTCCTTGAACACTGAAGCTTTCTTT. J is TRBJ1-1 and V is TRBV29-1; D gene uncertain. Deletions cut 4 bases from V and 0 bases from J, with 12 bases between. The CDR3 spans 14 residues. From germline, CDR1 is SQVTM and CDR2 ANQGSEA.